The clone carrying this T cell receptor (beta chain) has at least ten counts. MiXCR was run by TCRdb on the 5' RACE reads, yielding one entry per CDR3 protein. Found here are 100,000 to 150,000 distinct CDR3 sequences, about 6.5% of them singletons; the top ten hold 12%. The data belong to a study of CD8 T cells in ankylosing spondylitis. Germline values: CDR1 SGHRS, CDR2 YFSETQ. V lost 2 bases and J lost 1, with 9 bases in between. The CDR3 runs 15 residues. Specimen: blood, either unsorted or a sorted T cell fraction (not recorded which). The chain joins TRBV5-1 to TRBJ2-2, with a possible D match to TRBD2 (6 bases). The receptor was derived from a male donor with ankylosing spondylitis or in good health (not recorded which). The CDR3 region is CASSFDGGNTGELFF. Written as DNA, the CDR3 is TGCGCCAGCAGCTTTGACGGGGGGAACACCGGGGAGCTGTTTTTT.